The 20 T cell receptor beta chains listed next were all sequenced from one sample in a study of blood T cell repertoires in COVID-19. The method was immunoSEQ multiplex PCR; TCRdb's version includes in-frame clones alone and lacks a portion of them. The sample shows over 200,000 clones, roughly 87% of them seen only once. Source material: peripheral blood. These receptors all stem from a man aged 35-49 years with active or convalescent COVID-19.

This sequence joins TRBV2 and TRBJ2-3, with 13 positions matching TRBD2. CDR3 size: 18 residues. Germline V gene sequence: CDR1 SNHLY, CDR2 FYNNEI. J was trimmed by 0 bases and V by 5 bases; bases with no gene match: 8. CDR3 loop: CASSLGLAGAPSTDTQYF. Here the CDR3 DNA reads TGTGCCAGCAGTCTTGGACTAGCGGGGGCCCCTAGCACAGATACGCAGTATTTT.

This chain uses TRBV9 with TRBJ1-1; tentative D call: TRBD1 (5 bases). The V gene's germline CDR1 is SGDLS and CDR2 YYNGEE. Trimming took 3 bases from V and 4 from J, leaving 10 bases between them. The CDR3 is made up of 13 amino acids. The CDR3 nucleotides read TGTGCCAGCAGCGCCGGGGGGAGCACTGAAGCTTTCTTT. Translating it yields CASSAGGSTEAFF.

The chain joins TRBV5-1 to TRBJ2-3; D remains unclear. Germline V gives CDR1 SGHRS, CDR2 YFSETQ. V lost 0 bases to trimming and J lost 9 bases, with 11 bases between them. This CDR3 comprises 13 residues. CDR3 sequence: CASSLVVEKTQYF. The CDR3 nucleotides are TGCGCCAGCAGCTTGGTGGTGGAGAAGACGCAGTATTTT. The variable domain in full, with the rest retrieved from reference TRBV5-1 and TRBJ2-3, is KAGVTQTPRYLIKTRGQQVTLSCSPISGHRSVSWYQQTPGQGLQFLFEYFSETQRNKGNFPGRFSGRQFSNSRSEMNVSTLELGDSALYLCASSLVVEKTQYFGPGTRLTVL.

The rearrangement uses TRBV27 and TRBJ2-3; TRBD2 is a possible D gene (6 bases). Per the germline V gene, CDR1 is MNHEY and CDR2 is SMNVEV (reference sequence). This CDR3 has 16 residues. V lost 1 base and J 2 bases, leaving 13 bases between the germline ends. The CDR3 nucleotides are TGTGCCAGCAGTTTATGGCCGGGAGCCCCCACAGATACGCAGTATTTT. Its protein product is CASSLWPGAPTDTQYF.

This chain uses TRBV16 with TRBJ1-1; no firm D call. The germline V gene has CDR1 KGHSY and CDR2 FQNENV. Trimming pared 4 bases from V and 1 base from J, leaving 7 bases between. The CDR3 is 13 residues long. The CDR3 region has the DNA TGTGCCAGCAGCCTTAGAGGGAACACTGAAGCTTTCTTT. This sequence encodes CASSLRGNTEAFF. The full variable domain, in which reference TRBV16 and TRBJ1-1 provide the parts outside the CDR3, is GEEVAQTPKHLVRGEGQKAKLYCAPIKGHSYVFWYQQVLKNEFKFLISFQNENVFDETGMPKERFSAKCLPNSPCSLEIQATKLEDSAVYFCASSLRGNTEAFFGQGTRLTVV.

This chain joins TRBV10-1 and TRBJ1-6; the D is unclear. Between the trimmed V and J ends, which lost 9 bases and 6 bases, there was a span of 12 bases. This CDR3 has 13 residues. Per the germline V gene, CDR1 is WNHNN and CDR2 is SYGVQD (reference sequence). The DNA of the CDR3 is TGCGCCAGTCAGACTGATTCTAATTCACCCCTCCACTTT. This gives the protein CASQTDSNSPLHF.

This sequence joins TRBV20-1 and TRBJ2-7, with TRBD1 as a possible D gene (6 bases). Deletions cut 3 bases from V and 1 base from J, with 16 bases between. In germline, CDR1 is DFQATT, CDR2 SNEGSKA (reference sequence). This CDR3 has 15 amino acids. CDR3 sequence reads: CSASDPQRGSYEQYF. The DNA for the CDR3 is TGCAGTGCTAGTGACCCCCAGAGGGGGTCCTACGAGCAGTACTTC.

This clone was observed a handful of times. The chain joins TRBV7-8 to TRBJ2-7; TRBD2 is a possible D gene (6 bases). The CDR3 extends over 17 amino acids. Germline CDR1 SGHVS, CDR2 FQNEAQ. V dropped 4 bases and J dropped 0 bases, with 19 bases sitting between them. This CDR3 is CASSYGPGVGSSYEQYF. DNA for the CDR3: TGTGCCAGCAGCTATGGACCGGGCGTCGGGAGCTCCTACGAGCAGTACTTC. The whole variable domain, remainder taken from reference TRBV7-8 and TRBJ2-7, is GAGVSQSPRYKVAKRGQDVALRCDPISGHVSLFWYQQALGQGPEFLTYFQNEAQLDKSGLPSDRFFAERPEGSVSTLKIQRTQQEDSAVYLCASSYGPGVGSSYEQYFGPGTRLTVT.

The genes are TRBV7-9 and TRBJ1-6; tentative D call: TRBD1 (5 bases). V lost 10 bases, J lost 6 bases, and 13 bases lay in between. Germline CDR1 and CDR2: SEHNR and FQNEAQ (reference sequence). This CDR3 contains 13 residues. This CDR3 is CAIETVSNSPLHF. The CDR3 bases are TGTGCCATAGAGACAGTCTCTAATTCACCCCTCCACTTT.

CDR3 sequence: CASSFGRNYGYTF. In nucleotides, the CDR3 is TGTGCCAGCAGCTTCGGCAGGAACTATGGCTACACCTTC. The V and J genes are TRBV7-9 and TRBJ1-2; D is undetermined. V was shortened by 3 bases and J by 2 bases, with 7 bases between the two germline ends. CDR3 size: 13 residues. Germline values: CDR1 SEHNR, CDR2 FQNEAQ (reference sequence). Based on the CDR3 plus reference TRBV7-9 and TRBJ1-2, the full variable domain is DTGVSQNPRHKITKRGQNVTFRCDPISEHNRLYWYRQTLGQGPEFLTYFQNEAQLEKSRLLSDRFSAERPKGSFSTLEIQRTEQGDSAMYLCASSFGRNYGYTFGSGTRLTVV.

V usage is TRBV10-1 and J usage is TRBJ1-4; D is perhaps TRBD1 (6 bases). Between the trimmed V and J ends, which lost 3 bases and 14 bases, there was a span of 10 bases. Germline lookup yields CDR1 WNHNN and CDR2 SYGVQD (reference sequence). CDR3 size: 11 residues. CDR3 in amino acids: CASSEGTSLFF. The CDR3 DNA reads TGCGCCAGCAGTGAAGGGACATCTCTGTTTTTT.

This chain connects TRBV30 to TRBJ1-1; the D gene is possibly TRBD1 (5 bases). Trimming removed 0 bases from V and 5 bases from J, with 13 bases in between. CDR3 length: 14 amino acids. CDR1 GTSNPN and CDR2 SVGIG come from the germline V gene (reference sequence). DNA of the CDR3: TGTGCCTGGAGTGTGGGACTGTCGGAAACTGAAGCTTTCTTT. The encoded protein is CAWSVGLSETEAFF.

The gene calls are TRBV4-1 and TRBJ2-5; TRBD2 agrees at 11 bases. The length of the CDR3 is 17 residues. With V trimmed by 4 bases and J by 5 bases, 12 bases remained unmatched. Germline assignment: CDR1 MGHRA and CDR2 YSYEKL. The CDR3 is CASSPMGLAASGETQYF. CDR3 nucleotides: TGCGCCAGCAGCCCAATGGGACTAGCGGCCTCGGGGGAGACCCAGTACTTC.

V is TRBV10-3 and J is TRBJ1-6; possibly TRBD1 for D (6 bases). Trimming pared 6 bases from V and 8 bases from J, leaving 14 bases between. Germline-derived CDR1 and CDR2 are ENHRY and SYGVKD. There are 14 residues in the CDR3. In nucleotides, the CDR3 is TGTGCCATCAGACCCAGGGGCCCGGATTCACCCCTCCACTTT. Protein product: CAIRPRGPDSPLHF.

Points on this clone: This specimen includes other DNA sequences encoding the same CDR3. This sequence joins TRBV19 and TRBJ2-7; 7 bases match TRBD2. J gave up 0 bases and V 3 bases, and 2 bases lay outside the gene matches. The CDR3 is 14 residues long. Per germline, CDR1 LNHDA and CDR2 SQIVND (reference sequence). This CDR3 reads CASSMGGSSYEQYF. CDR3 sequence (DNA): TGTGCCAGTAGTATGGGCGGGAGCTCCTACGAGCAGTACTTC.

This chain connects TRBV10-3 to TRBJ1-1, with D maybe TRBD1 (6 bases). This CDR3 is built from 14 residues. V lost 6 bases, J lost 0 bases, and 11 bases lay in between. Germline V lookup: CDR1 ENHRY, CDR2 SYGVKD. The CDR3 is CAIRGGAVNTEAFF. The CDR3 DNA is TGTGCCATCAGAGGGGGGGCCGTGAACACTGAAGCTTTCTTT.

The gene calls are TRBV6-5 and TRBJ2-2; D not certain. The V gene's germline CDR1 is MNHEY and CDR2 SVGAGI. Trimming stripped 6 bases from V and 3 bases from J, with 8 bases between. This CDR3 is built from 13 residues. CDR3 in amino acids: CASRHSDTGELFF. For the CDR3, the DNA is TGTGCCAGCAGGCACTCCGACACCGGGGAGCTGTTTTTT.

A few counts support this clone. CDR3 loop: CASSATWGREQFF. CDR3 in DNA: TGTGCCAGCAGCGCAACCTGGGGGAGGGAGCAGTTCTTC. The chain links TRBV9 to TRBJ2-1; a possible D gene is TRBD2 (6 bases). Germline CDR1 is SGDLS and CDR2 is YYNGEE. There are 13 residues in the CDR3. Trimming took 3 bases from V and 10 from J, leaving 14 bases between them.

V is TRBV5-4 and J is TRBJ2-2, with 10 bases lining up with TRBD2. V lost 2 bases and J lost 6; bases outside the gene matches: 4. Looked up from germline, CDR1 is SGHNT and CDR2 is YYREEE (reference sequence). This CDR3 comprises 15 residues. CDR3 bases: TGTGCCAGCAGCTTCAAGCGGGAGGGGGCCGGGGAGCTGTTTTTT. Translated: CASSFKREGAGELFF.

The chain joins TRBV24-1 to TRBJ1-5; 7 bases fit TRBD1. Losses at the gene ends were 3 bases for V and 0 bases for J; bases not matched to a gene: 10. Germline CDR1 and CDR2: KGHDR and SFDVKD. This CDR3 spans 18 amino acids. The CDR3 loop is CATSDPTVGQDSNQPQHF. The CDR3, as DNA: TGTGCCACCAGTGATCCGACGGTTGGACAGGATAGCAATCAGCCCCAGCATTTT.